This T cell receptor (beta chain) was identified in a study of shared clonotypes between healthy human individuals. DNA input for the unsorted PBMC replicate PCRs was about 280 ng, approximately 30,000 T cell genomes. The method was immunoSEQ multiplex PCR; TCRdb's version includes in-frame clones alone and lacks a portion of them. The table records about 460,000 clones, over 60% of them present only once. Findings of the study overall: Sampling covered nothing but blood. Tissue TCR repertoires likely differ from those found in blood.

The germline CDR1 and CDR2 sequences are SGHAT and FQDESV (reference sequence). The trim removed 4 bases at V and 12 bases at J, leaving 9 bases unmatched. The CDR3 is made up of 14 amino acids. This clone has at least ten counts. Its specificity is unknown. The study drew all its donors from Caucasian adults living in Nashville, Tennessee. The origin of this receptor is a woman in her forties in good health. Some clones in this sample may be carry-over from other donors' samples. What was sequenced was PBMCs. This chain links TRBV11-1 with TRBJ2-1; 10 bases line up with TRBD2. The CDR3 region has the DNA TGTGCCAGCAGCTCCTGGCTAGCGGGAGCGGTGCAGTTCTTC. Protein product: CASSSWLAGAVQFF.